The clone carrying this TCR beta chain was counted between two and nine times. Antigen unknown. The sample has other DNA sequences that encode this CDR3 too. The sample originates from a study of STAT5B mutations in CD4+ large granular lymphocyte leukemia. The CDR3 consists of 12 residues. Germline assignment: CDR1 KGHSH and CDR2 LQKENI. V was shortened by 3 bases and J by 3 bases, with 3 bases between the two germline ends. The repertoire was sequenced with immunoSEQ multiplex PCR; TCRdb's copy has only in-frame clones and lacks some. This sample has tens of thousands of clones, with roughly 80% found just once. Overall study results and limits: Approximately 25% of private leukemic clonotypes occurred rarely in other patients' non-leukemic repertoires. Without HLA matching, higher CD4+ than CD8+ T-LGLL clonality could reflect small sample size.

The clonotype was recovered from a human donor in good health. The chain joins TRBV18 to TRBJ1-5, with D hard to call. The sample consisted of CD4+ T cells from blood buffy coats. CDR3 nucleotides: TGTGCCAGCTCACCGGACAATCAGCCCCAGCATTTT. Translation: CASSPDNQPQHF.